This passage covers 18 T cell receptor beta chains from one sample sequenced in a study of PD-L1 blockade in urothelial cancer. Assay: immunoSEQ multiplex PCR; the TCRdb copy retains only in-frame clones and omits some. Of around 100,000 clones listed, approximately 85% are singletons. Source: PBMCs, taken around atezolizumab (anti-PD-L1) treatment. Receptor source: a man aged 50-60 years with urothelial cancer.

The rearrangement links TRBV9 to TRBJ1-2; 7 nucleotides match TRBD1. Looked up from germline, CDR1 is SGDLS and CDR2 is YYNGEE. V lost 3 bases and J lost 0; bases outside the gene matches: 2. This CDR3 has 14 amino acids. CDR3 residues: CASSAGTANYGYTF. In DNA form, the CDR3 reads TGTGCCAGCAGCGCAGGGACAGCTAACTATGGCTACACCTTC.

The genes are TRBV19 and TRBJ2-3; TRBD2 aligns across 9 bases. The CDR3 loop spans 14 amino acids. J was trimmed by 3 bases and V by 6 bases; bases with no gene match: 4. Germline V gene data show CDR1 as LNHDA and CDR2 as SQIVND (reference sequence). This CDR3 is CASSFSGRTDTQYF. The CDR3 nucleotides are TGTGCCAGTAGCTTTAGCGGGAGAACAGATACGCAGTATTTT. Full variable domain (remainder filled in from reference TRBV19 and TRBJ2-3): DGGITQSPKYLFRKEGQNVTLSCEQNLNHDAMYWYRQDPGQGLRLIYYSQIVNDFQKGDIAEGYSVSREKKESFPLTVTSAQKNPTAFYLCASSFSGRTDTQYFGPGTRLTVL.

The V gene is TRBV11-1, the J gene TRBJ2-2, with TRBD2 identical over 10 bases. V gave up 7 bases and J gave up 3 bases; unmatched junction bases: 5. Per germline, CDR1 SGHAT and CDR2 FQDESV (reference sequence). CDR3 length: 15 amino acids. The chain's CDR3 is CASKLAGIDTGELFF. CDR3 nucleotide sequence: TGTGCCAGCAAACTAGCGGGAATCGACACCGGGGAGCTGTTTTTT. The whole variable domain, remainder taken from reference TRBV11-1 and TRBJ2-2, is EAEVAQSPRYKITEKSQAVAFWCDPISGHATLYWYRQILGQGPELLVQFQDESVVDDSQLPKDRFSAERLKGVDSTLKIQPAELGDSAMYLCASKLAGIDTGELFFGEGSRLTVL.

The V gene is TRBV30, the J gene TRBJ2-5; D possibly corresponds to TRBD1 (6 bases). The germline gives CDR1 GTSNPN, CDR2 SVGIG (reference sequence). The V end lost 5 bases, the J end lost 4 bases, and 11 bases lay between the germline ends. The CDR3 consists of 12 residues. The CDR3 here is CAWGTLGETQYF. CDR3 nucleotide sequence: TGTGCCTGGGGGACACTGGGAGAGACCCAGTACTTC.

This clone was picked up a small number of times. The CDR3 reads CASSQGPPGGGYGYTF. The CDR3 coding sequence is TGCGCCAGCAGCCAGGGACCTCCGGGAGGGGGCTATGGCTACACCTTC. The chain has TRBV4-1 and TRBJ1-2; a possible D gene is TRBD1 (6 bases). Germline CDR1 and CDR2: MGHRA and YSYEKL. V was shortened by 3 bases and J by 4 bases, with 18 bases between the two germline ends. This CDR3 is built from 16 residues.

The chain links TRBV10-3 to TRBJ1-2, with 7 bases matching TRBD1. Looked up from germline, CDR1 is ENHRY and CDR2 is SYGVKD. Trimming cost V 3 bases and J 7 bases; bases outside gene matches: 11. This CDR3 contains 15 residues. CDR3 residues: CAISDTTAQGPGYTF. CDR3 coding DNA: TGTGCCATCAGTGACACCACCGCACAGGGGCCTGGCTACACCTTC.

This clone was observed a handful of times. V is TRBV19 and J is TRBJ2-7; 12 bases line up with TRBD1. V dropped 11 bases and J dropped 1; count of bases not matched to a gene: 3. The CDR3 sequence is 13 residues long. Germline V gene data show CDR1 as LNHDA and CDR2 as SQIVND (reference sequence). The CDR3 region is CASGQGASYEQYF. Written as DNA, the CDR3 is TGTGCCTCGGGACAGGGGGCTTCCTACGAGCAGTACTTC.

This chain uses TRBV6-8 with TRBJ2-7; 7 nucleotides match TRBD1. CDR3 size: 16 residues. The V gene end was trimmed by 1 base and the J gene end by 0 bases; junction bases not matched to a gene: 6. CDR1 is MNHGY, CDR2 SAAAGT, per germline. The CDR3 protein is CASSYLGQISSYEQYF. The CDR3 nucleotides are TGTGCCAGCAGTTACTTGGGACAGATATCCTCCTACGAGCAGTACTTC.

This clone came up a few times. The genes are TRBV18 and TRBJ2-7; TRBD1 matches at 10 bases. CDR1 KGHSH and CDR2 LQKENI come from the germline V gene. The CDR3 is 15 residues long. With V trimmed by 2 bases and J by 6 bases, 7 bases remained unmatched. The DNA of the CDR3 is TGTGCCAGCTCACCAATAGGGACAGGGGTTTCCGAGCAGTACTTC. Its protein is CASSPIGTGVSEQYF.

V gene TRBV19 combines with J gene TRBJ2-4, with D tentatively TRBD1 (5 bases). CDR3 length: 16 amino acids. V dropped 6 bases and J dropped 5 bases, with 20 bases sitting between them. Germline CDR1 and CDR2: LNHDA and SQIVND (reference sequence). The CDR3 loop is CASSLVGARVQNIQYF. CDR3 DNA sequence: TGTGCCAGTAGCTTAGTTGGGGCCAGGGTACAAAACATTCAGTACTTC.

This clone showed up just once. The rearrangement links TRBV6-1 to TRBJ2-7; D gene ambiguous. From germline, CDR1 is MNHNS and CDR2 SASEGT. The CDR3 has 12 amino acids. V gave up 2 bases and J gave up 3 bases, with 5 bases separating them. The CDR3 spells CASSEYSYEQYF. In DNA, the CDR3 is TGTGCCAGCAGTGAATACAGCTACGAGCAGTACTTC.

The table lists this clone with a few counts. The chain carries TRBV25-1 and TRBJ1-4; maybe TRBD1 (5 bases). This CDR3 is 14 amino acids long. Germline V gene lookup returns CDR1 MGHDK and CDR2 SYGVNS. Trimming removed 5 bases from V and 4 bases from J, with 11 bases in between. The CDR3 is CASSRGGGNEKLFF. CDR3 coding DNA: TGTGCCAGCAGTCGGGGGGGAGGTAATGAAAAACTGTTTTTT.

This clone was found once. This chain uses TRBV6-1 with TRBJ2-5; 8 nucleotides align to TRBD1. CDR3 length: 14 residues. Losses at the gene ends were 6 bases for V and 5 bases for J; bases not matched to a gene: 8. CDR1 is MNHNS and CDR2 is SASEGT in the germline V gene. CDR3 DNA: TGTGCCAGCAGGGGCACAGGGGGTTTGGAGACCCAGTACTTC. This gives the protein CASRGTGGLETQYF.

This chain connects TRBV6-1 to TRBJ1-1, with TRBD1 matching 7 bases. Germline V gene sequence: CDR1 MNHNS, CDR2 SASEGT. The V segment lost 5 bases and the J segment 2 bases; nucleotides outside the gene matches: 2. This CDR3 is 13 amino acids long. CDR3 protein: CASSHRGNTEAFF. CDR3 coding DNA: TGTGCCAGCAGTCACAGGGGAAACACTGAAGCTTTCTTT.

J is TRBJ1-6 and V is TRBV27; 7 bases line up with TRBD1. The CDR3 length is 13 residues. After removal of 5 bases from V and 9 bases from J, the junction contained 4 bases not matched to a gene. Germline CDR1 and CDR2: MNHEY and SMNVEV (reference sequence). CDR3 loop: CASSDRAGSPLHF. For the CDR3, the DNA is TGTGCCAGCAGTGACAGGGCTGGTTCACCCCTCCACTTT.

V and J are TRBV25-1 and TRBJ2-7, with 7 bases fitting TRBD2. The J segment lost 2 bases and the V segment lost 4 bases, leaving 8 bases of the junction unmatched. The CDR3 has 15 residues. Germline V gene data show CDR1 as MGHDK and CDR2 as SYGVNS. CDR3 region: CASSAGGVLAYEQYF. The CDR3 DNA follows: TGTGCCAGCAGTGCGGGGGGTGTTTTAGCCTACGAGCAGTACTTC.

The CDR3 bases are TGTGCCACCAGCAGGCGGCAGGGTGACTACAATGAGCAGTTCTTC. Residues: CATSRRQGDYNEQFF. This chain joins TRBV15 and TRBJ2-1, with D perhaps matching TRBD1 (5 bases). The CDR3 is made up of 15 amino acids. V was cut by 3 bases and J by 3 bases, with 12 bases left in between. Germline CDR1 reads LNHNV; CDR2 reads YYDKDF (reference sequence).

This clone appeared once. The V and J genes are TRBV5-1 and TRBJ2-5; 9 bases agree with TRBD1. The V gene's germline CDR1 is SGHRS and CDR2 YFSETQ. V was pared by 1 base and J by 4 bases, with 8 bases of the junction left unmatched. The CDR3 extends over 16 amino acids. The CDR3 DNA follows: TGCGCCAGCAGCTTGAGCCTGCCGGGACAGGGAGAGACCCAGTACTTC. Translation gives CASSLSLPGQGETQYF.